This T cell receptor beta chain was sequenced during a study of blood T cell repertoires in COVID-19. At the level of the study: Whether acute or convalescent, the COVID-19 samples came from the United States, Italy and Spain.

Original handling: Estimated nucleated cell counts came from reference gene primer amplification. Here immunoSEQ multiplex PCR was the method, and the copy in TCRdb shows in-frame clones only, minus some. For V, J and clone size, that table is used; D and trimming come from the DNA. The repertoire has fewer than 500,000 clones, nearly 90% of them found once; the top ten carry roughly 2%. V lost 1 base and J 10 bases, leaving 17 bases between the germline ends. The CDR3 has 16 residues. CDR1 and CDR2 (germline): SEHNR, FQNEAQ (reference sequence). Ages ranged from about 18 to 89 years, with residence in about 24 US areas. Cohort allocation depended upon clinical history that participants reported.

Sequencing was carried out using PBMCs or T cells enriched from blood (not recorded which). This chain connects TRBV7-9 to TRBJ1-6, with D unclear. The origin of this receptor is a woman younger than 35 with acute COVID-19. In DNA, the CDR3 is TGTGCCAGCAGCTTAGGGTCTACGGGGTTGGGATCACCCCTCCACTTT. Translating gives CASSLGSTGLGSPLHF.